This T cell receptor beta chain emerged from a study of technical replicates of blood from a few donors. Clones were sequenced by immunoSEQ multiplex PCR, and TCRdb holds only the in-frame ones, with some missing. The sample consists of some 64,000 clones, approximately 92% of them appearing once. CDR3 length: 17 amino acids. Germline values: CDR1 SQVTM, CDR2 ANQGSEA. After removal of 0 bases from V and 0 bases from J, the junction contained 9 bases not matched to a gene. Input material: PBMCs. The TCR comes from a human donor in good health. Some clones in this sample may be carry-over from other donors' samples. The chain uses TRBV29-1 and TRBJ2-3; 7 positions agree with TRBD1. CDR3 in DNA: TGCAGCGTTGAAGAACCGTTTGGGGACAGAAGCACAGATACGCAGTATTTT. Translation gives CSVEEPFGDRSTDTQYF.